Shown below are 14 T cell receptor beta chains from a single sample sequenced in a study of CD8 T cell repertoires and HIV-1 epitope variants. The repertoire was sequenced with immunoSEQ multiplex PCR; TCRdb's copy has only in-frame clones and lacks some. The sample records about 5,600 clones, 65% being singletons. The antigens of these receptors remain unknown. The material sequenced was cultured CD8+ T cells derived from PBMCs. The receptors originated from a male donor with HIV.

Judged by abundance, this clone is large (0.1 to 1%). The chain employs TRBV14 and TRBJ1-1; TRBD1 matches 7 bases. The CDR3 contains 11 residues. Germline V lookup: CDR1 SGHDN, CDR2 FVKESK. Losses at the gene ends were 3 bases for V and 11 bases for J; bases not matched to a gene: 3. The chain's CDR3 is CASSQSGGAFF. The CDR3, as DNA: TGTGCCAGCAGCCAGTCAGGGGGGGCTTTCTTT.

The CDR3 nucleotides read TGTGCCAGCAGCGTAGACCCACTAGCGGGGGAAACCGGGGAGCTGTTTTTT. This translates into CASSVDPLAGETGELFF. The gene calls are TRBV9 and TRBJ2-2, with 11 bases identical to TRBD2. Per germline, CDR1 SGDLS and CDR2 YYNGEE. J was trimmed by 5 bases and V by 0 bases; bases with no gene match: 6. The CDR3 extends over 17 amino acids.

The CDR3 is CASRGPSGANVLTF. Written as DNA, the CDR3 is TGTGCCAGCAGGGGACCCTCTGGGGCCAACGTCCTGACTTTC. V and J are TRBV28 and TRBJ2-6, with D possibly called TRBD1 or TRBD2 (5 bases each). This CDR3 is 14 amino acids long. Germline CDR1 and CDR2: MDHEN and SYDVKM. V gave up 6 bases and J gave up 0 bases, with 6 bases separating them. Looking up the rest from reference TRBV28 and TRBJ2-6 gives the full variable domain: DVKVTQSSRYLVKRTGEKVFLECVQDMDHENMFWYRQDPGLGLRLIYFSYDVKMKEKGDIPEGYSVSREKKERFSLILESASTNQTSMYLCASRGPSGANVLTFGAGSRLTVL.

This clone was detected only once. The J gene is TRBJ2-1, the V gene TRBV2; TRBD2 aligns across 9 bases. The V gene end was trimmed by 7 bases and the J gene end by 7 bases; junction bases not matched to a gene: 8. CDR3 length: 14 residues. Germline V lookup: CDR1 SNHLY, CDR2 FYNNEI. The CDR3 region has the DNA TGTGCCAGCATTCTAGCGGGACCGTATAATGAGCAGTTCTTC. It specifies CASILAGPYNEQFF. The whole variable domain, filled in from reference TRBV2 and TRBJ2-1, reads EPEVTQTPSHQVTQMGQEVILRCVPISNHLYFYWYRQILGQKVEFLVSFYNNEISEKSEIFDDQFSVERPDGSNFTLKIRSTKLEDSAMYFCASILAGPYNEQFFGPGTRLTVL.

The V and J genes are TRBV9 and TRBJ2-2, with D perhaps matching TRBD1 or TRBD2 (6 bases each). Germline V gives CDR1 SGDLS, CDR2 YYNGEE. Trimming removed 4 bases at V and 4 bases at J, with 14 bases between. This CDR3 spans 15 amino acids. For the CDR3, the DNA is TGTGCCAGCAGCCCTTGGACAGCGGGCACCGGGGAGCTGTTTTTT. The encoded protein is CASSPWTAGTGELFF. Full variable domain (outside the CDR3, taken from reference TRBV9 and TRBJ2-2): DSGVTQTPKHLITATGQRVTLRCSPRSGDLSVYWYQQSLDQGLQFLIQYYNGEERAKGNILERFSAQQFPDLHSELNLSSLELGDSALYFCASSPWTAGTGELFFGEGSRLTVL.

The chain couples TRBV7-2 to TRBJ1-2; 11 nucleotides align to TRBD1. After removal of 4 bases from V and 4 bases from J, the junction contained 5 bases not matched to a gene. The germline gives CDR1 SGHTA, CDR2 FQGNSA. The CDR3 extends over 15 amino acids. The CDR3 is CASSYTGTGGYGYTF. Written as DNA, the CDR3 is TGTGCCAGCAGCTACACCGGGACAGGGGGCTATGGCTACACCTTC. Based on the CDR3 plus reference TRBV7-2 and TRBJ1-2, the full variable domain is GAGVSQSPSNKVTEKGKDVELRCDPISGHTALYWYRQSLGQGLEFLIYFQGNSAPDKSGLPSDRFSAERTGGSVSTLTIQRTQQEDSAVYLCASSYTGTGGYGYTFGSGTRLTVV.

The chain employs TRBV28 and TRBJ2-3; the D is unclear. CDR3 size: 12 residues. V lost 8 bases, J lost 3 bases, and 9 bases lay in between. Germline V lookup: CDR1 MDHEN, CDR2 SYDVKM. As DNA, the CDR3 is TGTGCCAGCTGCTCCGGGACAGATACGCAGTATTTT. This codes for CASCSGTDTQYF.

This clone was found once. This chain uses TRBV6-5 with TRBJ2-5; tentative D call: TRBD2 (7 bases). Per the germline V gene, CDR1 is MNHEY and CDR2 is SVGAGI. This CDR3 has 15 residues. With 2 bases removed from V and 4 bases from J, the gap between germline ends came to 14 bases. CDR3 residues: CASSYEGGGSETQYF. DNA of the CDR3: TGTGCCAGCAGTTACGAGGGGGGGGGATCAGAGACCCAGTACTTC.

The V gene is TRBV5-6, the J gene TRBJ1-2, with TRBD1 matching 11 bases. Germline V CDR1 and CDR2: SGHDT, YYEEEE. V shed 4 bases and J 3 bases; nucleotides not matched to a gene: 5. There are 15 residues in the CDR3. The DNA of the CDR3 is TGTGCCAGCAGCCCGGGACAGGGGGTCGACTATGGCTACACCTTC. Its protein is CASSPGQGVDYGYTF.

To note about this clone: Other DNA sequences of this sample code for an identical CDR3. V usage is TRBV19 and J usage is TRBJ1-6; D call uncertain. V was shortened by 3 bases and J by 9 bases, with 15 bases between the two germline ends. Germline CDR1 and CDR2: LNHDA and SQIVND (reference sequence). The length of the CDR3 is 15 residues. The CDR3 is CASSITLGSLSPLHF. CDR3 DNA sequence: TGTGCCAGTAGTATTACCTTGGGGTCACTTTCACCCCTCCACTTT.

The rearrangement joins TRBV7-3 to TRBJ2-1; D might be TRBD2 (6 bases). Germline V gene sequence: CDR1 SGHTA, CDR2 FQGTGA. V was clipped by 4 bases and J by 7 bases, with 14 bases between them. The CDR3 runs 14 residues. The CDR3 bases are TGTGCCAGCAGCTCCACCAATAGCGGTAATGAGCAGTTCTTC. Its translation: CASSSTNSGNEQFF.

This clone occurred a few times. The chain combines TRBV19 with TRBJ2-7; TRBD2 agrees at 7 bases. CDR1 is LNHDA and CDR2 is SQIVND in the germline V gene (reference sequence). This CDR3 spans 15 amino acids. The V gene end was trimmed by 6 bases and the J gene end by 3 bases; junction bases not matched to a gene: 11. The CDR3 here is CASRPSAGELYEQYF. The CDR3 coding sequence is TGTGCCAGTAGGCCCTCGGCGGGAGAGCTCTACGAGCAGTACTTC.

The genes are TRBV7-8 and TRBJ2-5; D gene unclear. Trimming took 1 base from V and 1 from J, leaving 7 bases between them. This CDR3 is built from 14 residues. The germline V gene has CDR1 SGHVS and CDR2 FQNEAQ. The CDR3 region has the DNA TGTGCCAGCAGCTTAGAGGCGTCCCAAGAGACCCAGTACTTC. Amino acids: CASSLEASQETQYF.

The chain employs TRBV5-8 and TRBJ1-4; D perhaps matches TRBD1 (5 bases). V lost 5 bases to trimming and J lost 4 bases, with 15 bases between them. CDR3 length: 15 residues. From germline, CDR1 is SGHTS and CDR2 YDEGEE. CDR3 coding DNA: TGTGCCAGCAGTACAGTCGGACAAATTAATGAAAAACTGTTTTTT. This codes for CASSTVGQINEKLFF.